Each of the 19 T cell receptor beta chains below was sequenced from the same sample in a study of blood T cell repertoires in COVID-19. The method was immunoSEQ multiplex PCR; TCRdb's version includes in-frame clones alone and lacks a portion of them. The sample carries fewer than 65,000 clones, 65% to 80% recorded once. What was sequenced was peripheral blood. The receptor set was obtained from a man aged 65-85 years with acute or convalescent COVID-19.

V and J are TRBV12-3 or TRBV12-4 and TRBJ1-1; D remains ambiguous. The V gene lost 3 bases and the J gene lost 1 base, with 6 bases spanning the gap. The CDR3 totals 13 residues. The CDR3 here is CASSFAENTEAFF. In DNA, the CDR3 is TGTGCCAGCAGTTTTGCAGAGAACACTGAAGCTTTCTTT.

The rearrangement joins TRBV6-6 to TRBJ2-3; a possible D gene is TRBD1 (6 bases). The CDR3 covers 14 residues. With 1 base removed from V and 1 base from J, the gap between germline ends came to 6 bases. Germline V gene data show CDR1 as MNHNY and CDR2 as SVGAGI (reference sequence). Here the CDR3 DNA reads TGTGCCAGCAGTTACTGGACAGGCACAGATACGCAGTATTTT. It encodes CASSYWTGTDTQYF.

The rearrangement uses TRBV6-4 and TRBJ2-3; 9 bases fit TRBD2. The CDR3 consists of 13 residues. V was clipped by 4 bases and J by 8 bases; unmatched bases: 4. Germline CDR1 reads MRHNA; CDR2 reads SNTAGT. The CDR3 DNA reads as TGTGCCAGCAGTGCTAGCGGGGAAGGTACGCAGTATTTT. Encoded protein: CASSASGEGTQYF.

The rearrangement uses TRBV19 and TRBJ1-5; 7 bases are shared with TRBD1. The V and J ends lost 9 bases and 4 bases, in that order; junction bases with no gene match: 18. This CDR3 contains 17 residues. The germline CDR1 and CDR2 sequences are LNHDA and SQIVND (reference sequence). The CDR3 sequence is CASSEGRDSLGNQPQHF. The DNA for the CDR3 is TGTGCCAGCAGCGAAGGCCGGGACAGCTTGGGAAATCAGCCCCAGCATTTT.

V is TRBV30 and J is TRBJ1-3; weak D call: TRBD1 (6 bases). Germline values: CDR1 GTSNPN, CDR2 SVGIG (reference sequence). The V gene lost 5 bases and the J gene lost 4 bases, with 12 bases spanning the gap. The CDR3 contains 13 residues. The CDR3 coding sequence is TGTGCCTGGTGGGCAGGGGCCGGAAACACCATATATTTT. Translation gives CAWWAGAGNTIYF.

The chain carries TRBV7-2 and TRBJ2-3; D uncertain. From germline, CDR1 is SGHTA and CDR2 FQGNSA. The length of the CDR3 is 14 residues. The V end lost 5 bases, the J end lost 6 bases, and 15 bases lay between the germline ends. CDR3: CASSPSGSSDTQYF. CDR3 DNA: TGTGCCAGCAGCCCGTCCGGGTCCTCCGATACGCAGTATTTT.

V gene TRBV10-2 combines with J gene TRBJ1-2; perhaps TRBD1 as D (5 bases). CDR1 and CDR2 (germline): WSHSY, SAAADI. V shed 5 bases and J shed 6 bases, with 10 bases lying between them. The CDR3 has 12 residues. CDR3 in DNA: TGCGCCAGCAGTCGACAAGGGGATGGCTACACCTTC. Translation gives CASSRQGDGYTF.

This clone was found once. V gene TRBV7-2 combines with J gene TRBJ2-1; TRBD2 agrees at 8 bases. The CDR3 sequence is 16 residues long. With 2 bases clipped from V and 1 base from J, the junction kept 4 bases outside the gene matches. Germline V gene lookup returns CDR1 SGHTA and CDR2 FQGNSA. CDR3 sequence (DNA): TGTGCCAGCAGCTTAAGCGGGAGCCAGTCCTACAATGAGCAGTTCTTC. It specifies CASSLSGSQSYNEQFF. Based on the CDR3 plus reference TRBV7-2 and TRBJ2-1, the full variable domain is GAGVSQSPSNKVTEKGKDVELRCDPISGHTALYWYRQSLGQGLEFLIYFQGNSAPDKSGLPSDRFSAERTGGSVSTLTIQRTQQEDSAVYLCASSLSGSQSYNEQFFGPGTRLTVL.

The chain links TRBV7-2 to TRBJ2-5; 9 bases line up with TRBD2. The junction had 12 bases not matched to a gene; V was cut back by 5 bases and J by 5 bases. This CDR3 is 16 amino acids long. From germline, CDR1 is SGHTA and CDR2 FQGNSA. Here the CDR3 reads CASSQEVAGDLETQYF. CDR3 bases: TGTGCCAGCAGCCAGGAAGTAGCGGGAGATCTGGAGACCCAGTACTTC.

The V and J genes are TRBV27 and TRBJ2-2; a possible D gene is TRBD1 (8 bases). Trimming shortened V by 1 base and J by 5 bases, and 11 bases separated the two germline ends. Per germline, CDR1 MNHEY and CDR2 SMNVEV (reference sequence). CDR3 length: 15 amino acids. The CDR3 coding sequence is TGTGCCAGCAGTTTATACAGGGGGGGAACCGGGGAGCTGTTTTTT. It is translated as CASSLYRGGTGELFF.

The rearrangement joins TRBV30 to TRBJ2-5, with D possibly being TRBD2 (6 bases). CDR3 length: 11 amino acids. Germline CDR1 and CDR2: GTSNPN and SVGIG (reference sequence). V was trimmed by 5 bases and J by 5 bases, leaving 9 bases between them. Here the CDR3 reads CAWGGEETQYF. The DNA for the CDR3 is TGTGCCTGGGGAGGGGAGGAGACCCAGTACTTC.

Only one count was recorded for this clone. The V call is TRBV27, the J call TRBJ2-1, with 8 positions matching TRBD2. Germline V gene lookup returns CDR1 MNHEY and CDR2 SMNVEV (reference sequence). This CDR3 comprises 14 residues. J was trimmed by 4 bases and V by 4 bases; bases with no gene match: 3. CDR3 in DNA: TGTGCCAGCAGTTCAGCGGGGGTTTACAATGAGCAGTTCTTC. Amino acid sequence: CASSSAGVYNEQFF.

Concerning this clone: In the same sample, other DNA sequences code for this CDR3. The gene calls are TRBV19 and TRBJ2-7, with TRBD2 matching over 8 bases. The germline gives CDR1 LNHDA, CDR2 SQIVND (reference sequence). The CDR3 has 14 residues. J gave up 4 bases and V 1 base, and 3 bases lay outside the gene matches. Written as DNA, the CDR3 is TGTGCCAGTAGTATAGTTGCGGGAGGATACGAGCAGTACTTC. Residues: CASSIVAGGYEQYF.

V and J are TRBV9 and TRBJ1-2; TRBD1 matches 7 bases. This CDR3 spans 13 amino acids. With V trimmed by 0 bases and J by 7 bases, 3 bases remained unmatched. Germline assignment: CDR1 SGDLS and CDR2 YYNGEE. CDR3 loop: CASSVVTGVGYTF. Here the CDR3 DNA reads TGTGCCAGCAGCGTAGTCACAGGGGTTGGCTACACCTTC.

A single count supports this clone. The CDR3 coding sequence is TGTGCCAGCAGCTTCTGTAAGGGACAAAGGGGCAATCAGCCCCAGCATTTT. Translation: CASSFCKGQRGNQPQHF. This chain uses TRBV7-3 with TRBJ1-5; D perhaps matches TRBD1 (6 bases). V was clipped by 3 bases and J by 2 bases, with 17 bases between them. In germline, CDR1 is SGHTA, CDR2 FQGTGA. The CDR3 covers 17 residues.

CDR3 region: CASSQDLVAGNQPQHF. The CDR3 DNA is TGCGCCAGCAGCCAAGATCTTGTGGCGGGCAATCAGCCCCAGCATTTT. The chain has TRBV4-1 and TRBJ1-5, with unresolved D. The germline V gene has CDR1 MGHRA and CDR2 YSYEKL. The CDR3 runs 16 residues. V was cut by 0 bases and J by 2 bases, with 11 bases left in between.

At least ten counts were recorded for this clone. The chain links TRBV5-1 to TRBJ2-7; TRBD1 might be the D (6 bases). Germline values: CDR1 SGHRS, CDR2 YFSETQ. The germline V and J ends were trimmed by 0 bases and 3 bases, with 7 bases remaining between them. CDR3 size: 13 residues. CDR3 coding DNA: TGCGCCAGCAGCTTGGAACAGGGCTACGAGCAGTACTTC. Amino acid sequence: CASSLEQGYEQYF.

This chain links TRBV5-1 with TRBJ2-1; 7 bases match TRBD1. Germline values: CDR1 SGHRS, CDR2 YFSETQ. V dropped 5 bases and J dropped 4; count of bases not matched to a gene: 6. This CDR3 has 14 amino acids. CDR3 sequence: CASRRGQEYNEQFF. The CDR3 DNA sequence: TGCGCCAGCAGGAGAGGACAGGAATACAATGAGCAGTTCTTC.

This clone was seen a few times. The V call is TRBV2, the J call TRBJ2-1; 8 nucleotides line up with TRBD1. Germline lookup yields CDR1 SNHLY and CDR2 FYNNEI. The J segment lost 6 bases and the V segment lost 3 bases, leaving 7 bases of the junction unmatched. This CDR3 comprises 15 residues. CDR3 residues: CASSDYRGSVNEQFF. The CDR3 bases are TGTGCCAGCAGTGACTACAGGGGGTCGGTCAATGAGCAGTTCTTC.